This T cell receptor beta chain was profiled in a study of blood T cells in healthy people across ages. The authors ran a second PCR of about 6 to 11 cycles using a sample-barcoded 5' primer and a J-beta primer mix. Each of the cDNA molecules was tagged by a template-switch adaptor with 12 random nucleotides. TCRdb fed the 5' RACE reads into MiXCR, producing one record per CDR3 protein. The table has about 1.6 million distinct CDR3 sequences, roughly 32% seen once. This clonotype occurred a few times. Germline V lookup: CDR1 DFQATT, CDR2 SNEGSKA (reference sequence). The CDR3 runs 13 residues. Trimming stripped 3 bases from V and 3 bases from J, with 9 bases between.

The sequenced material came from blood. V is TRBV20-1 and J is TRBJ2-1; TRBD2 might be the D (5 bases). This sequence originates from a woman aged 30 to 39 in good health. The CDR3 DNA reads as TGCAGTGCTAGGGACTCTCACTACAATGAGCAGTTCTTC. This codes for CSARDSHYNEQFF.